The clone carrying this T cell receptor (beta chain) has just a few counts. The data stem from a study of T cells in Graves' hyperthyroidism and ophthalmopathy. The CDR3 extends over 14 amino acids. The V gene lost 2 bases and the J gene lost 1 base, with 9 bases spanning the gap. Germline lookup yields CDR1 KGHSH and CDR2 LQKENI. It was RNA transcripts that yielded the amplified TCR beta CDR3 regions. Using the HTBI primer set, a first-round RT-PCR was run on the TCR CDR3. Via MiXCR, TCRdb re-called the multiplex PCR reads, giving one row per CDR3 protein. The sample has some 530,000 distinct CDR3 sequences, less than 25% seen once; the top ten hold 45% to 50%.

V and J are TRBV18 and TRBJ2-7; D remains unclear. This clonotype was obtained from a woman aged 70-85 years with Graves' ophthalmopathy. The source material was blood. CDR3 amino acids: CASSPIGDSYEQYF. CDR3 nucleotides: TGTGCCAGCTCACCAATCGGCGATTCCTACGAGCAGTACTTC.